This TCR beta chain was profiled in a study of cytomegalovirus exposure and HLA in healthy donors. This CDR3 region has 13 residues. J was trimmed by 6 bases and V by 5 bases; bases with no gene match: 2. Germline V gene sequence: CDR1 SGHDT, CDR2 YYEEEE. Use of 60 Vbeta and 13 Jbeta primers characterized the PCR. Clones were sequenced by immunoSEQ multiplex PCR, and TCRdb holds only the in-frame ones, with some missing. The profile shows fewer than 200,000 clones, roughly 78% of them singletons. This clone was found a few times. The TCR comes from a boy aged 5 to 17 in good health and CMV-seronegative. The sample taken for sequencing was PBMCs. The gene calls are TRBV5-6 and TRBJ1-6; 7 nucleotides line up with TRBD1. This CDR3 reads CASSRQGNSPLHF. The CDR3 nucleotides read TGTGCCAGCAGTCGACAGGGTAATTCACCCCTCCACTTT.